The clone carrying this TCR beta chain came up a few times. The data are from a study of cytomegalovirus exposure and HLA in healthy donors. V was shortened by 7 bases and J by 2 bases, with 20 bases between the two germline ends. The V gene's germline CDR1 is LNHDA and CDR2 SQIVND (reference sequence). The CDR3 runs 17 residues. PCR employed 60 Vbeta and 13 Jbeta primers. The protocol was immunoSEQ multiplex PCR, while the TCRdb copy is restricted to in-frame clones and leaves out a portion. This sample has around 200,000 clones, with around 80% found just once. What was sequenced was PBMCs. The chain couples TRBV19 to TRBJ2-2; D is possibly TRBD1 (5 bases). The receptor comes from a woman aged 25 to 39 in good health and CMV-seropositive. The CDR3 region is CASIPTSQGLNTGELFF. CDR3 DNA: TGTGCCAGTATCCCGACGAGTCAGGGCCTCAACACCGGGGAGCTGTTTTTT.